Below, 18 T cell receptor beta chains from the same sample are listed, as sequenced in a study of blood T cell repertoires in COVID-19. The repertoire was sequenced with immunoSEQ multiplex PCR; TCRdb's copy has only in-frame clones and lacks some. The table includes 150,000 to 170,000 clones, around 85% detected once. The sample was peripheral blood. Every receptor here comes from a man aged 55 to 70 with COVID-19, enrolled during active disease.

The gene calls are TRBV6-2 or TRBV6-3 and TRBJ1-2, with no clear D. The CDR3 runs 17 residues. Germline CDR1 MNHEY, CDR2 SVGEGT. V was clipped by 2 bases and J by 0 bases, with 16 bases between them. CDR3 region: CASSYGVRSGTNYGYTF. Written as DNA, the CDR3 is TGTGCCAGCAGTTACGGTGTACGAAGCGGGACTAACTATGGCTACACCTTC.

The gene calls are TRBV29-1 and TRBJ1-2; D is ambiguous. From germline, CDR1 is SQVTM and CDR2 ANQGSEA. Trimming shortened V by 8 bases and J by 2 bases, and 12 bases separated the two germline ends. The CDR3 sequence is 12 residues long. The CDR3 loop reads CSPLGNNYGYTF. The CDR3 DNA reads TGCAGCCCCCTTGGCAACAACTATGGCTACACCTTC. The full variable domain, in which reference TRBV29-1 and TRBJ1-2 provide the parts outside the CDR3, is SAVISQKPSRDICQRGTSLTIQCQVDSQVTMMFWYRQQPGQSLTLIATANQGSEATYESGFVIDKFPISRPNLTFSTLTVSNMSPEDSSIYLCSPLGNNYGYTFGSGTRLTVV.

The chain links TRBV11-3 to TRBJ1-1, with D unresolved. The CDR3 has 14 residues. Germline lookup yields CDR1 SGHNT and CDR2 YENEEA. The V end lost 3 bases, the J end lost 3 bases, and 11 bases lay between the germline ends. CDR3 nucleotides: TGTGCCAGCAGCTTTGCGGGAAAGGACACTGAAGCTTTCTTT. Its translation is CASSFAGKDTEAFF.

CDR3 sequence reads: CASSQVESWQDLFNEQFF. CDR3 nucleotide sequence: TGTGCCAGCAGCCAAGTCGAGTCGTGGCAGGACTTGTTCAATGAGCAGTTCTTC. The V and J genes are TRBV14 and TRBJ2-1; D is perhaps TRBD2 (5 bases). Germline CDR1 reads SGHDN; CDR2 reads FVKESK. The CDR3 length is 18 residues. The V end lost 1 base, the J end lost 6 bases, and 22 bases lay between the germline ends. Combining the CDR3 with reference TRBV14 and TRBJ2-1 gives the whole variable domain EAGVTQFPSHSVIEKGQTVTLRCDPISGHDNLYWYRRVMGKEIKFLLHFVKESKQDESGMPNNRFLAERTGGTYSTLKVQPAELEDSGVYFCASSQVESWQDLFNEQFFGPGTRLTVL.

The rearrangement links TRBV7-3 to TRBJ1-6; D may be TRBD1 (6 bases). Germline CDR1 SGHTA, CDR2 FQGTGA. V lost 5 bases to trimming and J lost 7 bases, with 9 bases between them. The CDR3 runs to 13 residues. In DNA, the CDR3 is TGTGCCAGCAGCCAGGGACAAAATTCACCCCTCCACTTT. Protein product: CASSQGQNSPLHF.

The chain has TRBV2 and TRBJ2-7; 7 bases are shared with TRBD2. V lost 7 bases and J lost 3; bases outside the gene matches: 12. This CDR3 has 15 residues. In germline, CDR1 is SNHLY, CDR2 FYNNEI. Here the CDR3 reads CASTQPRLAIYEQYF. DNA for the CDR3: TGTGCCAGCACACAACCTCGACTAGCCATCTACGAGCAGTACTTC.

V is TRBV29-1 and J is TRBJ1-2; no reliable D call. Germline assignment: CDR1 SQVTM and CDR2 ANQGSEA. Deletions cut 2 bases from V and 0 bases from J, with 4 bases between. The CDR3 extends over 12 amino acids. The CDR3 loop is CSVESSNYGYTF. CDR3 bases: TGCAGCGTTGAATCCTCTAACTATGGCTACACCTTC.

The genes are TRBV7-2 and TRBJ1-2; 12 nucleotides agree with TRBD1. Germline assignment: CDR1 SGHTA and CDR2 FQGNSA. Losses at the gene ends were 5 bases for V and 4 bases for J; bases not matched to a gene: 8. The CDR3 extends over 16 amino acids. CDR3 nucleotide sequence: TGTGCCAGCAGCCCCGGGACAGGGGGCATCAGCTATGGCTACACCTTC. It specifies CASSPGTGGISYGYTF.

The DNA for the CDR3 is TGTGCCAGCAGCTTAGCCCCAGGGATCTACGAGCAGTACTTC. The encoded protein is CASSLAPGIYEQYF. This chain links TRBV11-2 with TRBJ2-7; a weak D match, TRBD1 (5 bases). CDR1 and CDR2 from the germline V gene are SGHAT and FQNNGV. The CDR3 runs to 14 residues. The V and J ends lost 1 base and 3 bases respectively, with 10 bases between them.

The chain combines TRBV9 with TRBJ2-2; a possible D gene is TRBD1 (7 bases). Trimming took off 3 bases at V and 5 bases at J, with 14 bases between the two ends. The CDR3 runs to 15 residues. Germline CDR1 and CDR2: SGDLS and YYNGEE. CDR3 bases: TGTGCCAGCAGCGCCCGACAGGGAGGAACCGGGGAGCTGTTTTTT. This sequence encodes CASSARQGGTGELFF.

The chain combines TRBV6-6 with TRBJ2-5; 14 bases agree with TRBD2. The CDR3 is 15 residues long. Germline CDR1 MNHNY, CDR2 SVGAGI (reference sequence). The V segment lost 4 bases and the J segment 5 bases; nucleotides outside the gene matches: 3. The CDR3 DNA reads TGTGCCAGCAGTTTCGGGACTAGCGGGGGTGAGACCCAGTACTTC. As protein: CASSFGTSGGETQYF.

The chain uses TRBV5-4 and TRBJ1-1; D possibly corresponds to TRBD1 (6 bases). With 5 bases removed from V and 3 bases from J, the gap between germline ends came to 11 bases. Germline V gene data show CDR1 as SGHNT and CDR2 as YYREEE (reference sequence). This CDR3 region has 13 residues. The CDR3 nucleotides read TGTGCCAGCAGGAGACAGGACTACACTGAAGCTTTCTTT. Encoded protein: CASRRQDYTEAFF. The full variable domain, in which reference TRBV5-4 and TRBJ1-1 provide the parts outside the CDR3, is ETGVTQSPTHLIKTRGQQVTLRCSSQSGHNTVSWYQQALGQGPQFIFQYYREEENGRGNFPPRFSGLQFPNYSSELNVNALELDDSALYLCASRRQDYTEAFFGQGTRLTVV.

V is TRBV6-2 or TRBV6-3 and J is TRBJ2-7; 8 nucleotides match TRBD1. The germline V gene has CDR1 MNHEY and CDR2 SVGEGT. This CDR3 contains 17 residues. The V and J ends lost 0 bases and 4 bases, in that order; junction bases with no gene match: 11. The CDR3 reads CASSYSTSARGLYEQYF. CDR3 DNA: TGTGCCAGCAGTTACTCGACATCCGCCAGGGGGCTATACGAGCAGTACTTC.

CDR3 amino acids: CASSMDRGGWGYTF. In DNA form, the CDR3 reads TGTGCCAGCAGCATGGACAGGGGAGGATGGGGCTACACCTTC. This chain uses TRBV7-2 with TRBJ1-2; 9 positions match TRBD1. The CDR3 spans 14 residues. Germline CDR1 SGHTA, CDR2 FQGNSA. V was pared by 5 bases and J by 8 bases, with 9 bases of the junction left unmatched.

This sequence joins TRBV19 and TRBJ1-2; tentatively, D is TRBD1 (6 bases). The CDR3 runs 15 residues. V dropped 8 bases and J dropped 0 bases, with 16 bases sitting between them. Germline-derived CDR1 and CDR2 are LNHDA and SQIVND (reference sequence). The CDR3 protein is CASRHDRHSNYGYTF. The CDR3 coding sequence is TGTGCCAGTCGTCATGACAGGCATTCTAACTATGGCTACACCTTC.

This clone was recorded only once. The chain has TRBV5-5 and TRBJ2-7; TRBD1 agrees at 8 bases. V was pared by 2 bases and J by 2 bases, with 6 bases of the junction left unmatched. CDR1 and CDR2 (germline): SGHKS, YYEKEE (reference sequence). This CDR3 has 15 amino acids. The DNA of the CDR3 is TGTGCCAGCAGCTTAGGACAGGGAACACCCTACGAGCAGTACTTC. Translated, it gives CASSLGQGTPYEQYF.

The sample holds one count of this clone. The chain combines TRBV2 with TRBJ1-2, with D uncertain. In germline, CDR1 is SNHLY, CDR2 FYNNEI. This CDR3 spans 13 amino acids. With 6 bases removed from V and 4 bases from J, the gap between germline ends came to 12 bases. The CDR3 bases are TGTGCCAGCAGGGCGGGCAGCCCCTATGGCTACACCTTC. Translating gives CASRAGSPYGYTF. Variable domain in full (rest from reference TRBV2 and TRBJ1-2): EPEVTQTPSHQVTQMGQEVILRCVPISNHLYFYWYRQILGQKVEFLVSFYNNEISEKSEIFDDQFSVERPDGSNFTLKIRSTKLEDSAMYFCASRAGSPYGYTFGSGTRLTVV.

The genes are TRBV27 and TRBJ2-1, with 8 bases aligning to TRBD1. Germline assignment: CDR1 MNHEY and CDR2 SMNVEV (reference sequence). V lost 6 bases and J lost 4; bases outside the gene matches: 5. This CDR3 has 14 residues. The CDR3 nucleotides read TGTGCCAGCAGCCGCGGGACAGGTTACAATGAGCAGTTCTTC. It is translated as CASSRGTGYNEQFF.